A single sample gave rise to the 23 T cell receptor beta chains below, sequenced in a study of OX40 agonist ivuxolimab in advanced cancers. Sequencing was performed with immunoSEQ multiplex PCR; in TCRdb, only in-frame clones are kept and a portion is missing. The table records 150,000 to 190,000 clones, 90% to 95% of them present only once. The sample consisted of CD4+ or CD8+ T cells sorted from blood, taken in a trial of the OX40 agonist ivuxolimab. Receptor source: an adult with an advanced solid tumor such as melanoma, head and neck, liver or kidney cancer.

The chain uses TRBV6-6 and TRBJ2-5, with D perhaps being TRBD1 or TRBD2 (5 bases each). The assigned J gene may be wrong: the sequence end matches TRBJ2-7 better. Germline-derived CDR1 and CDR2 are MNHNY and SVGAGI (reference sequence). The CDR3 runs 14 residues. CDR3: CASSGTASSYEQYF. DNA for the CDR3: TGTGCCAGCAGTGGGACCGCCAGCTCCTACGAGCAGTACTTC.

The gene calls are TRBV5-4 and TRBJ2-3; 9 bases match TRBD2. J lost 4 bases, V lost 4 bases, and 16 bases had no gene match. The CDR3 is made up of 18 amino acids. Germline-derived CDR1 and CDR2 are SGHNT and YYREEE (reference sequence). The CDR3 sequence: CASSPRVGRGGRADTQYF. CDR3 DNA sequence: TGTGCCAGCAGCCCCCGGGTCGGGCGGGGGGGCCGGGCAGATACGCAGTATTTT.

The rearrangement joins TRBV11-3 to TRBJ2-7, with a weak D call TRBD2 (5 bases). V shed 4 bases and J shed 6 bases, with 10 bases lying between them. The CDR3 is 12 amino acids. Germline assignment: CDR1 SGHNT and CDR2 YENEEA. The CDR3 DNA reads as TGTGCCAGCAGCTCCATTGCGGGCGAGCAGTACTTC. It yields the protein CASSSIAGEQYF.

This chain uses TRBV7-2 with TRBJ2-7; D not certain. This CDR3 comprises 12 residues. Trimming cost V 3 bases and J 7 bases, with 10 bases left between them. Germline lookup yields CDR1 SGHTA and CDR2 FQGNSA. This CDR3 reads CASSFDLREQYF. The CDR3 bases are TGTGCCAGCAGCTTCGACCTCAGGGAGCAGTACTTC.

The chain couples TRBV7-2 to TRBJ1-5; D is uncertain. The CDR3 is 13 residues long. V gave up 3 bases and J gave up 3 bases, with 6 bases separating them. The germline gives CDR1 SGHTA, CDR2 FQGNSA. In nucleotides, the CDR3 is TGTGCCAGCAGCTTTTTCCTCAATCAGCCCCAGCATTTT. Translating it yields CASSFFLNQPQHF.

Comments on this clone: At the DNA level, this CDR3 is encoded by other sequences in the same sample as well. The chain has TRBV10-3 and TRBJ1-1; the D gene is possibly TRBD1 (6 bases). Trimming removed 4 bases from V and 1 base from J, with 7 bases in between. CDR1 and CDR2 from the germline V gene are ENHRY and SYGVKD. CDR3 length equals 13 residues. In DNA form, the CDR3 reads TGTGCCATCAGTGGACAGGAGAACACTGAAGCTTTCTTT. Translating gives CAISGQENTEAFF.

The V call is TRBV27, the J call TRBJ2-1; D uncertain. Per germline, CDR1 MNHEY and CDR2 SMNVEV (reference sequence). This CDR3 comprises 14 residues. The V end lost 5 bases, the J end lost 5 bases, and 13 bases lay between the germline ends. The CDR3 sequence is CASSTEGPHNEQFF. The CDR3 bases are TGTGCCAGCAGTACCGAAGGGCCCCACAATGAGCAGTTCTTC.

Details on this clone: The junction differs from germline at one of its ends, possibly a read error. V gene TRBV5-1 combines with J gene TRBJ2-7; TRBD1 agrees at 10 bases. The germline V gene has CDR1 SGHRS and CDR2 YFSETQ. This CDR3 comprises 16 residues. DNA of the CDR3: TGCGCCAGCAGTCGTGGACGCGGGACAGGGGATTTACGAGTGAACTTC. Protein sequence: CASSRGRGTGDLRVNF.

The chain has TRBV9 and TRBJ2-5, with 8 bases fitting TRBD2. V dropped 0 bases and J dropped 2; count of bases not matched to a gene: 3. The CDR3 contains 15 residues. Germline CDR1 reads SGDLS; CDR2 reads YYNGEE. DNA of the CDR3: TGTGCCAGCAGCGTAGCGCGGGGGGCACAAGAGACCCAGTACTTC. It yields the protein CASSVARGAQETQYF. The whole variable domain, filled in from reference TRBV9 and TRBJ2-5, reads DSGVTQTPKHLITATGQRVTLRCSPRSGDLSVYWYQQSLDQGLQFLIQYYNGEERAKGNILERFSAQQFPDLHSELNLSSLELGDSALYFCASSVARGAQETQYFGPGTRLLVL.

The chain joins TRBV19 to TRBJ2-7; no definite D call. The V end lost 3 bases, the J end lost 2 bases, and 8 bases lay between the germline ends. Looked up from germline, CDR1 is LNHDA and CDR2 is SQIVND (reference sequence). CDR3 size: 13 residues. The CDR3 DNA follows: TGTGCCAGTAGTATTCATGTGCCCTACGAGCAGTACTTC. It specifies CASSIHVPYEQYF.

The chain links TRBV18 to TRBJ2-5; TRBD1 matches 8 bases. This CDR3 comprises 15 residues. Germline V gives CDR1 KGHSH, CDR2 LQKENI. V lost 1 base to trimming and J lost 1 base; unmatched junction nucleotides: 2. CDR3 coding DNA: TGTGCCAGCTCACCACGGACAGGGCCCCAAGAGACCCAGTACTTC. Protein: CASSPRTGPQETQYF.

The chain combines TRBV6-5 with TRBJ2-3; D is possibly TRBD1 (6 bases). V gave up 6 bases and J gave up 1 base, with 14 bases separating them. In germline, CDR1 is MNHEY, CDR2 SVGAGI. The length of the CDR3 is 15 residues. Written as DNA, the CDR3 is TGTGCCAGCAGCCTAAGGGGGTGGGGCACAGATACGCAGTATTTT. It specifies CASSLRGWGTDTQYF.

This sequence joins TRBV5-6 and TRBJ1-2, with TRBD1 identical over 7 bases. Germline CDR1 reads SGHDT; CDR2 reads YYEEEE. The J segment lost 0 bases and the V segment lost 2 bases, leaving 10 bases of the junction unmatched. The CDR3 is 17 residues long. CDR3 nucleotide sequence: TGTGCCAGCAGCTTCGACAGGGTAATCATCACTAACTATGGCTACACCTTC. It is translated as CASSFDRVIITNYGYTF.

This chain links TRBV6-6 with TRBJ1-1, with 7 bases that match TRBD1. The J segment lost 5 bases and the V segment lost 6 bases, leaving 9 bases of the junction unmatched. This CDR3 is built from 14 residues. Germline V gene sequence: CDR1 MNHNY, CDR2 SVGAGI (reference sequence). The CDR3 DNA is TGTGCCAGCAGCCGACAGGGATTGCGGACTGAAGCTTTCTTT. This sequence encodes CASSRQGLRTEAFF.

This sequence joins TRBV12-5 and TRBJ2-5, with D tentatively TRBD1 (6 bases). CDR3 length equals 16 residues. Germline-derived CDR1 and CDR2 are LGHNT and FRNRAP. Deletions cut 5 bases from V and 7 bases from J, with 23 bases between. CDR3 residues: CASGTSAGASFGTQYF. CDR3 nucleotide sequence: TGTGCTAGTGGTACCTCGGCAGGGGCCTCTTTTGGGACCCAGTACTTC.

The chain uses TRBV4-1 and TRBJ1-1; D might be TRBD1 (6 bases). Trimming cost V 3 bases and J 1 base, with 27 bases left between them. Germline lookup yields CDR1 MGHRA and CDR2 YSYEKL. This CDR3 has 20 residues. The CDR3 DNA is TGCGCCAGCAGCCACGAAGGGACATGGGACAAGGAAAAGCCGAACACTGAAGCTTTCTTT. This sequence encodes CASSHEGTWDKEKPNTEAFF.

The chain joins TRBV13 to TRBJ2-3, with TRBD2 matching over 9 bases. The CDR3 sequence is 13 residues long. Germline CDR1 and CDR2: PRHDT and FYEKMQ (reference sequence). The V and J ends lost 8 bases and 4 bases, in that order; junction bases with no gene match: 4. CDR3 nucleotides: TGTGCCAGCGCGGGGGGGCGGCCAGATACGCAGTATTTT. Its protein product is CASAGGRPDTQYF.

The chain is built from TRBV4-3 and TRBJ1-5, with D unclear. The CDR3 length is 13 residues. Per germline, CDR1 LGHNA and CDR2 YSLEER. V gave up 5 bases and J gave up 5 bases, with 10 bases separating them. CDR3 amino acids: CASSLQEHQPQHF. CDR3 DNA: TGCGCCAGCAGCTTGCAGGAGCATCAGCCCCAGCATTTT.

The chain carries TRBV11-2 and TRBJ1-2; D is undetermined. This CDR3 has 15 amino acids. Trimming shortened V by 0 bases and J by 0 bases, and 8 bases separated the two germline ends. Germline V gene data show CDR1 as SGHAT and CDR2 as FQNNGV. The CDR3 DNA reads TGTGCCAGCAGCTTAGAGCCAGCAGCTAACTATGGCTACACCTTC. Amino acids: CASSLEPAANYGYTF.

This clone was picked up one time. The genes are TRBV11-3 and TRBJ2-2; 9 nucleotides match TRBD1. The ends lost 5 bases at V and 8 bases at J; junction bases unmatched: 15. The CDR3 runs 17 residues. Per germline, CDR1 SGHNT and CDR2 YENEEA. CDR3 sequence reads: CASSPGTGTGLGGELFF. In nucleotides, the CDR3 is TGTGCCAGCAGCCCTGGGACCGGGACAGGGTTAGGAGGGGAGCTGTTTTTT. Together with reference TRBV11-3 and TRBJ2-2, the CDR3 gives the full variable domain: EAGVVQSPRYKIIEKKQPVAFWCNPISGHNTLYWYLQNLGQGPELLIRYENEEAVDDSQLPKDRFSAERLKGVDSTLKIQPAELGDSAVYLCASSPGTGTGLGGELFFGEGSRLTVL.

The V gene is TRBV29-1, the J gene TRBJ2-5; D unclear. This CDR3 is built from 10 residues. Germline V CDR1 and CDR2: SQVTM, ANQGSEA. V was shortened by 6 bases and J by 4 bases, with 6 bases between the two germline ends. The CDR3 loop reads CSVDRETQYF. As DNA, the CDR3 is TGCAGCGTCGATCGAGAGACCCAGTACTTC. The variable domain in full, with the rest retrieved from reference TRBV29-1 and TRBJ2-5, is SAVISQKPSRDICQRGTSLTIQCQVDSQVTMMFWYRQQPGQSLTLIATANQGSEATYESGFVIDKFPISRPNLTFSTLTVSNMSPEDSSIYLCSVDRETQYFGPGTRLLVL.

V is TRBV5-4 and J is TRBJ2-4; TRBD2 matches 8 bases. V lost 4 bases, J lost 8 bases, and 11 bases stayed unmatched. Germline CDR1 and CDR2: SGHNT and YYREEE (reference sequence). The CDR3 spans 15 residues. CDR3 in amino acids: CASSPPGTSNHIQYF. In DNA form, the CDR3 reads TGTGCCAGCAGCCCCCCCGGGACTAGTAATCACATTCAGTACTTC.

The chain is built from TRBV5-6 and TRBJ2-2, with D perhaps TRBD1 or TRBD2 (5 bases each). Germline V gene sequence: CDR1 SGHDT, CDR2 YYEEEE. This CDR3 has 16 residues. Trimming cost V 4 bases and J 1 base, with 14 bases left between them. For the CDR3, the DNA is TGTGCCAGCAGCGCACCGGGACGGTTGAACACCGGGGAGCTGTTTTTT. Translated, it gives CASSAPGRLNTGELFF.